These T cell receptor beta chains were read from a single sample in a study of shared clonotypes between healthy human individuals. Measured with immunoSEQ multiplex PCR; TCRdb has only the in-frame clones, and not every one. The sample lists about half a million clones; 60% to 85% were seen once. The sequenced material came from PBMCs. The receptor set was obtained from a woman aged 40-49 years in good health. Some clones in this sample may be carry-over from other donors' samples. CDR3s include the opening cysteine and the closing phenylalanine or tryptophan. The D gene is left open where the match is weak. Not every row has a clone size; where given, it reads once, few, many or a size class.

clone_size cdr3_length d_call j_call v_call cdr3_aa cdr3_nt
. 15 TRBD1 TRBJ2-5 TRBV5-1 CASRPPGGGDKTQYF TGCGCCAGCAGACCCCCAGGGGGCGGAGATAAGACCCAGTACTTC
. 15 TRBD1 TRBJ2-4 TRBV28 CASRTGGETKNIQYF TGTGCCAGCAGGACAGGGGGAGAAACCAAAAACATTCAGTACTTC
. 16 TRBD1 TRBJ2-5 TRBV7-9 CASSPWGQSPQETQYF TGTGCCAGCAGCCCATGGGGACAGTCCCCGCAAGAGACCCAGTACTTC
. 12 TRBD1 TRBJ2-7 TRBV30 CAWIRDSSEQYF TGTGCCTGGATCCGGGACAGCAGCGAGCAGTACTTC
. 13 . TRBJ2-1 TRBV11-2 CASSSDRNNEQFF TGTGCCAGCAGCTCCGACAGAAACAATGAGCAGTTCTTC
many 14 TRBD2 TRBJ2-1 TRBV6-1 CASLSSGIYNEQFF TGTGCCAGCCTCTCTAGCGGGATCTACAATGAGCAGTTCTTC
. 12 . TRBJ1-2 TRBV14 CASSQDNYGYTF TGTGCCAGCAGCCAGGATAACTATGGCTACACCTTC
. 12 . TRBJ1-1 TRBV11-2 CASSTRVTEAFF TGTGCCAGCAGCACCAGGGTTACTGAAGCTTTCTTT
. 14 TRBD1 TRBJ1-2 TRBV5-1 CASSPSQGNYGYTF TGCGCCAGCAGCCCCTCACAGGGGAACTATGGCTACACCTTC
. 15 . TRBJ2-2 TRBV2 CASSEGGADTGELFF TGTGCCAGCAGTGAGGGGGGCGCTGACACCGGGGAGCTGTTTTTT